The 20 T cell receptor beta chains below come from one sample, sequenced in a study of long-term antiretroviral therapy in people with HIV. Researchers ran immunoSEQ v3.0 at survey level. TCRdb's table, derived via immunoSEQ multiplex PCR, lists solely in-frame clones and lacks some. Among about 18,000 clones listed, about 78% were seen once. Sequenced material: unsorted PBMCs, taken 0.3 years after starting antiretroviral therapy. The receptors stem from a woman aged 45-65 years with HIV.

The chain recombines TRBV7-3 with TRBJ2-4, with no clear D. This CDR3 is built from 12 residues. With 4 bases removed from V and 16 bases from J, the gap between germline ends came to 17 bases. CDR1 and CDR2 (germline): SGHTA, FQGTGA. The CDR3 loop is CASSSPARVAYF. In nucleotides, the CDR3 is TGTGCCAGCAGCTCCCCCGCTCGCGTCGCATACTTC.

V usage is TRBV12-5 and J usage is TRBJ1-1, with D hard to call. The CDR3 runs to 13 residues. In germline, CDR1 is LGHNT, CDR2 FRNRAP. Trimming cost V 8 bases and J 0 bases, with 10 bases left between them. CDR3 amino acids: CASRGSLNTEAFF. Written as DNA, the CDR3 is TGTGCTAGTCGAGGCAGCTTGAACACTGAAGCTTTCTTT.

This clone was seen only once. The V call is TRBV19, the J call TRBJ2-2, with D perhaps TRBD1 or TRBD2 (6 bases each). In germline, CDR1 is LNHDA, CDR2 SQIVND (reference sequence). V was cut by 5 bases and J by 3 bases, with 13 bases left in between. The CDR3 runs 15 residues. CDR3 residues: CASSLGGSYTGELFF. CDR3 sequence (DNA): TGTGCCAGTAGTTTAGGGGGGAGCTACACCGGGGAGCTGTTTTTT.

This clone was detected once. The chain couples TRBV30 to TRBJ2-2; no definite D call. The V end lost 0 bases, the J end lost 1 base, and 9 bases lay between the germline ends. This CDR3 is built from 15 residues. Germline CDR1 and CDR2: GTSNPN and SVGIG (reference sequence). CDR3 residues: CAWSVPPRNTGELFF. DNA for the CDR3: TGTGCCTGGAGTGTACCCCCCCGGAACACCGGGGAGCTGTTTTTT.

The gene calls are TRBV30 and TRBJ1-1, with TRBD1 matching over 8 bases. Germline-derived CDR1 and CDR2 are GTSNPN and SVGIG (reference sequence). CDR3 length: 13 amino acids. The V and J ends lost 8 bases and 1 base, in that order; junction bases with no gene match: 6. The CDR3 protein is CAHHRGSNTEAFF. The CDR3 DNA sequence: TGTGCCCACCACAGGGGGTCGAACACTGAAGCTTTCTTT.

V usage is TRBV30 and J usage is TRBJ1-6; 8 bases align to TRBD1. CDR1 is GTSNPN, CDR2 SVGIG, per germline (reference sequence). The J segment lost 7 bases and the V segment lost 5 bases, leaving 13 bases of the junction unmatched. CDR3 length: 16 amino acids. The CDR3 loop is CAWEWGSTGVNSPLHF. The CDR3, as DNA: TGTGCCTGGGAGTGGGGATCGACAGGGGTGAATTCACCCCTCCACTTT. The full variable domain, its missing parts supplied by reference TRBV30 and TRBJ1-6, is SQTIHQWPATLVQPVGSPLSLECTVEGTSNPNLYWYRQAAGRGLQLLFYSVGIGQISSEVPQNLSASRPQDRQFILSSKKLLLSDSGFYLCAWEWGSTGVNSPLHFGNGTRLTVT.

This clone has only a few counts. The chain uses TRBV19 and TRBJ1-6; the D is unclear. This CDR3 comprises 14 residues. V lost 7 bases, J lost 9 bases, and 16 bases lay in between. CDR1 is LNHDA and CDR2 is SQIVND in the germline V gene (reference sequence). The CDR3 region is CASNGGIRGSPLHF. CDR3 nucleotide sequence: TGTGCCAGTAATGGAGGGATACGTGGTTCACCCCTCCACTTT. The full variable domain, with the rest looked up from reference TRBV19 and TRBJ1-6, is DGGITQSPKYLFRKEGQNVTLSCEQNLNHDAMYWYRQDPGQGLRLIYYSQIVNDFQKGDIAEGYSVSREKKESFPLTVTSAQKNPTAFYLCASNGGIRGSPLHFGNGTRLTVT.

The gene calls are TRBV12-5 and TRBJ2-2; D is uncertain. The CDR3 is 17 residues long. V lost 5 bases, J lost 4 bases, and 20 bases lay in between. Germline assignment: CDR1 LGHNT and CDR2 FRNRAP. The CDR3 is CASGPFTQSVITGELFF. CDR3 nucleotides: TGTGCTAGTGGTCCCTTTACCCAATCAGTAATCACCGGGGAGCTGTTTTTT.

The chain uses TRBV23-1 and TRBJ2-7; TRBD1 is a possible D gene (5 bases). TRBV23-1 counts as an open reading frame of uncertain function. This CDR3 comprises 14 residues. The germline V and J ends were trimmed by 8 bases and 6 bases, with 20 bases remaining between them. The CDR3: CASGQPQGIIEQYV. The DNA of the CDR3 is TGCGCCAGCGGGCAGCCTCAGGGAATCATCGAGCAGTACGTC.

By share, this clone counts as medium-sized. The J gene is TRBJ1-2, the V gene TRBV2, with D possibly TRBD1 on 6 matching bases. The germline V gene encodes CDR1 SNHLY and CDR2 FYNNEI. The V and J ends lost 5 bases and 2 bases respectively, with 18 bases between them. The CDR3 spans 16 residues. The CDR3 sequence: CASSRVAGVVNYGYTF. Here the CDR3 DNA reads TGTGCCAGCAGTAGGGTCGCAGGGGTGGTAAACTATGGCTACACCTTC.

V gene TRBV6-6 combines with J gene TRBJ1-1; 7 nucleotides align to TRBD1. CDR1 and CDR2 from the germline V gene are MNHNY and SVGAGI (reference sequence). The CDR3 has 13 residues. The V segment lost 6 bases and the J segment 9 bases; nucleotides outside the gene matches: 10. The CDR3 region is CASSQMPGQQAFF. CDR3 DNA sequence: TGTGCCAGCAGCCAGATGCCGGGACAGCAAGCTTTCTTT.

The V and J genes are TRBV5-1 and TRBJ1-6, with a weak D call TRBD1 (6 bases). The CDR3 loop spans 15 amino acids. Trimming took off 4 bases at V and 7 bases at J, with 15 bases between the two ends. Germline loops: CDR1 SGHRS, CDR2 YFSETQ. The CDR3 region has the DNA TGCGCCAGCAGCGAACAGGTTCAGGGGAATTCACCCCTCCACTTT. Translated, it gives CASSEQVQGNSPLHF.

The V and J genes are TRBV18 and TRBJ2-7; TRBD2 is a possible D gene (6 bases). Germline CDR1 KGHSH, CDR2 LQKENI. The V end was cut by 2 bases, the J end by 2 bases, with 10 bases between. The CDR3 is made up of 14 amino acids. CDR3 amino acids: CASSPETSAYEQYF. CDR3 coding DNA: TGTGCCAGCTCACCAGAGACTAGTGCCTACGAGCAGTACTTC.

This chain links TRBV29-1 with TRBJ1-1, with D maybe TRBD1 (6 bases). V lost 3 bases and J lost 3, with 14 bases in between. The germline CDR1 and CDR2 sequences are SQVTM and ANQGSEA. The CDR3 is made up of 14 amino acids. CDR3 in DNA: TGCAGCGTTGAGGCACAGGGAATTGACACTGAAGCTTTCTTT. Translation gives CSVEAQGIDTEAFF.

The chain couples TRBV27 to TRBJ1-5; 8 bases match TRBD1. This CDR3 region has 14 residues. The ends lost 5 bases at V and 6 bases at J; junction bases unmatched: 6. Germline V gives CDR1 MNHEY, CDR2 SMNVEV (reference sequence). CDR3 in DNA: TGTGCCAGCAGTCCGACAGGGGTGCGTCAGCCCCAGCATTTT. Its translation is CASSPTGVRQPQHF.

The rearrangement joins TRBV11-2 to TRBJ2-3; 9 bases are shared with TRBD2. Germline trimming cut 6 bases from V and 1 base from J; bases unmatched to any gene: 8. The CDR3 consists of 16 residues. Germline V gene lookup returns CDR1 SGHAT and CDR2 FQNNGV. CDR3 amino acids: CASSSGRGGRTDTQYF. CDR3 DNA sequence: TGTGCCAGCAGTTCGGGGCGGGGGGGACGCACAGATACGCAGTATTTT.

The J gene is TRBJ1-3, the V gene TRBV30; no clear D gene. Trimming left V 5 bases short and J 0 bases short, with 2 bases between. CDR1 GTSNPN and CDR2 SVGIG come from the germline V gene (reference sequence). The CDR3 sequence is 11 residues long. CDR3 amino acids: CAWDSGNTIYF. The CDR3 DNA reads as TGTGCCTGGGACTCTGGAAACACCATATATTTT.

The chain recombines TRBV7-9 with TRBJ2-3; 12 nucleotides match TRBD2. Germline V gene data show CDR1 as SEHNR and CDR2 as FQNEAQ (reference sequence). J was trimmed by 5 bases and V by 4 bases; bases with no gene match: 4. CDR3 length: 15 residues. The CDR3 loop reads CASSSLAGGGDTQYF. CDR3 in DNA: TGTGCCAGCAGCTCACTAGCGGGGGGCGGAGATACGCAGTATTTT.

This chain connects TRBV19 to TRBJ2-4, with D perhaps assigned TRBD1 or TRBD2 (7 bases each). Trimming removed 5 bases at V and 0 bases at J, with 14 bases between. Germline-derived CDR1 and CDR2 are LNHDA and SQIVND (reference sequence). This CDR3 is 16 amino acids long. The DNA of the CDR3 is TGTGCCAGTAGTCCAGGGGGGGTTTTAGCCAAAAACATTCAGTACTTC. Translated, it gives CASSPGGVLAKNIQYF.

The chain employs TRBV5-1 and TRBJ2-2, with D possibly being TRBD1 (6 bases). Germline V CDR1 and CDR2: SGHRS, YFSETQ. This CDR3 spans 15 amino acids. Trimming took off 1 base at V and 5 bases at J, with 12 bases between the two ends. CDR3 coding DNA: TGCGCCAGCAGCTTGTTACAGGGCGGAACCGGGGAGCTGTTTTTT. Translation: CASSLLQGGTGELFF.